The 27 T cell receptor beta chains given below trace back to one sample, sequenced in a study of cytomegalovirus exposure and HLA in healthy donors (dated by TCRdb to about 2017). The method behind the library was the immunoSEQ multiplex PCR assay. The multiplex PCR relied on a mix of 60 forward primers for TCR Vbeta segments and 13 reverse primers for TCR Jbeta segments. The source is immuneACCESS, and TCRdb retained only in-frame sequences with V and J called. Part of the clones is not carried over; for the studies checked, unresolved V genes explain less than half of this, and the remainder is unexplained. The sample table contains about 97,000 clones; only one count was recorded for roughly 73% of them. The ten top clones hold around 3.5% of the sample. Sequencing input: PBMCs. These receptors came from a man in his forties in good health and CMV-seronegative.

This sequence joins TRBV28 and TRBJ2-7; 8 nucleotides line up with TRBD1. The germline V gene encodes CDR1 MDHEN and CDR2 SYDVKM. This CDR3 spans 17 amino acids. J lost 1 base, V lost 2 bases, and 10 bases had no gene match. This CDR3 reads CASSLGGRWTGSYEQYF. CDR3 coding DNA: TGTGCCAGCAGTTTAGGGGGACGGTGGACAGGGTCCTACGAGCAGTACTTC.

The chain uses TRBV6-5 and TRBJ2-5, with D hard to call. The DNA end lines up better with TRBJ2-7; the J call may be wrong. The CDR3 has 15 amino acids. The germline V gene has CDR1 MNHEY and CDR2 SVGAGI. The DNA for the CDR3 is TGTGCCAGCAGCCCCCCGGGTTTTAGCTCCTACGAGCAGTACTTC. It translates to CASSPPGFSSYEQYF.

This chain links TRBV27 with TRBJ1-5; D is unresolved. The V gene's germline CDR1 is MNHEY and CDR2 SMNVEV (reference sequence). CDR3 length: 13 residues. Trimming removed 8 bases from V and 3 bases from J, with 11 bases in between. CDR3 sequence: CASGRRNNQPQHF. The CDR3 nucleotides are TGTGCCAGCGGTCGGCGGAACAATCAGCCCCAGCATTTT.

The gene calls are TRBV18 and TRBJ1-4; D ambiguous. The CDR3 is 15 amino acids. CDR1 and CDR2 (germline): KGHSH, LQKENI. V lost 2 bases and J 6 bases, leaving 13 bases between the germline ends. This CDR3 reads CASSPSSGNDEKLFF. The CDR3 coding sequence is TGTGCCAGCTCACCATCAAGCGGAAACGATGAAAAACTGTTTTTT.

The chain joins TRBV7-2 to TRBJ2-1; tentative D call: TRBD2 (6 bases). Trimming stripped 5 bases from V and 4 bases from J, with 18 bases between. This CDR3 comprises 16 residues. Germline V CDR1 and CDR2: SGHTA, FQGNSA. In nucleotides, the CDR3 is TGTGCCAGCAGCCCCCGGGCCTCCCGGGGGTACAATGAGCAGTTCTTC. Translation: CASSPRASRGYNEQFF. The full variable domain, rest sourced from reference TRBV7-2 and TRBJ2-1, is GAGVSQSPSNKVTEKGKDVELRCDPISGHTALYWYRQSLGQGLEFLIYFQGNSAPDKSGLPSDRFSAERTGGSVSTLTIQRTQQEDSAVYLCASSPRASRGYNEQFFGPGTRLTVL.

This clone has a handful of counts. The CDR3 DNA follows: TGTGCCAGCAGCTTGGATCCGCAGGGGGCTAGGTACGAGCAGTACTTC. Protein: CASSLDPQGARYEQYF. This sequence joins TRBV5-4 and TRBJ2-7, with 8 bases that match TRBD1. Germline V gene data show CDR1 as SGHNT and CDR2 as YYREEE (reference sequence). J gave up 4 bases and V 0 bases, and 9 bases lay outside the gene matches. This CDR3 spans 16 amino acids.

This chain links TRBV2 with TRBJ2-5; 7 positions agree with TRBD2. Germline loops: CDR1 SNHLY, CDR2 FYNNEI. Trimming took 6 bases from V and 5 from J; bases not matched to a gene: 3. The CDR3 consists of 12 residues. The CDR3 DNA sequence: TGTGCCAGCAGCGTCGGGGGGGAGACCCAGTACTTC. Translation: CASSVGGETQYF.

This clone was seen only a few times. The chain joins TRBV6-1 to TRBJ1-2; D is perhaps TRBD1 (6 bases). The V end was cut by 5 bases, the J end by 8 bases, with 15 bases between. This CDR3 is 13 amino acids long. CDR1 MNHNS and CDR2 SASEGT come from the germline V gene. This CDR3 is CASSYTQGSGYTF. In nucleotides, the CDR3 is TGTGCCAGCAGTTATACACAGGGTAGCGGCTACACCTTC.

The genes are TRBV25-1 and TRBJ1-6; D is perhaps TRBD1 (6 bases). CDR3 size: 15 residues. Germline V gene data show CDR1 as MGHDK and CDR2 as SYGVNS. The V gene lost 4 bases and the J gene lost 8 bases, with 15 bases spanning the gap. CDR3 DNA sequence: TGTGCCAGCAGTGTAGGTGGGGGCACAGATTCACCCCTCCACTTT. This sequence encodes CASSVGGGTDSPLHF. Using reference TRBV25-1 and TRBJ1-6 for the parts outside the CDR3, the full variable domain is EADIYQTPRYLVIGTGKKITLECSQTMGHDKMYWYQQDPGMELHLIHYSYGVNSTEKGDLSSESTVSRIRTEHFPLTLESARPSHTSQYLCASSVGGGTDSPLHFGNGTRLTVT.

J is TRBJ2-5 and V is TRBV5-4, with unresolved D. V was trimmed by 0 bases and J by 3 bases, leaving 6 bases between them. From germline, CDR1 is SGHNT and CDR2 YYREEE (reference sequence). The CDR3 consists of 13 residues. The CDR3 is CASSLGLEETQYF. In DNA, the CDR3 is TGTGCCAGCAGCTTGGGACTGGAAGAGACCCAGTACTTC.

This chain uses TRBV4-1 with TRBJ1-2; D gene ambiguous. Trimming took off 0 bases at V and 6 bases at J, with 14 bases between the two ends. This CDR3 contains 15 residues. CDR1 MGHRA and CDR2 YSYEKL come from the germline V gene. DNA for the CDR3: TGCGCCAGCAGCCAAGATCGGCTTAAGCGGGATGGCTACACCTTC. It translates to CASSQDRLKRDGYTF.

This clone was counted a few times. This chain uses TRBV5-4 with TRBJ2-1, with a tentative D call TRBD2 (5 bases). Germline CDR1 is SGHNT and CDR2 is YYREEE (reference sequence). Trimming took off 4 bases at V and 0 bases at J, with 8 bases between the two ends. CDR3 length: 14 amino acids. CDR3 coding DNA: TGTGCCAGCAGCACGGGGTTCTCCTACAATGAGCAGTTCTTC. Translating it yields CASSTGFSYNEQFF.

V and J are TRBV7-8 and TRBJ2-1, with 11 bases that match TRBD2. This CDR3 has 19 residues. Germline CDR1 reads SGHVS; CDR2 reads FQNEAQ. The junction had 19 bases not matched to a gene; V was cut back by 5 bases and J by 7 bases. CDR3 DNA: TGTGCCAGCAGCGCCCGACTAGCGGGGCTCCCCCGAACAAGAAATGAGCAGTTCTTC. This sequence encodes CASSARLAGLPRTRNEQFF.

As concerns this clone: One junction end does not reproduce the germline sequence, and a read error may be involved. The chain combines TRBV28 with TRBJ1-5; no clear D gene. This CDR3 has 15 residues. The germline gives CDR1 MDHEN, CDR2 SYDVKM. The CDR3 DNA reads TGTGCCAGCAGTGTATGGGGAGAAGGCAATCAGCCCCAGCATTTT. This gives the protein CASSVWGEGNQPQHF.

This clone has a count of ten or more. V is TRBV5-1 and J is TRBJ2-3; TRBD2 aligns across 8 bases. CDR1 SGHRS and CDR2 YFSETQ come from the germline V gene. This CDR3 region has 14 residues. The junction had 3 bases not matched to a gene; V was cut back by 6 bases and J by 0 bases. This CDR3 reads CASNREGSTDTQYF. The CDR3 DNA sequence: TGCGCCAGCAATCGGGAGGGTAGCACAGATACGCAGTATTTT.

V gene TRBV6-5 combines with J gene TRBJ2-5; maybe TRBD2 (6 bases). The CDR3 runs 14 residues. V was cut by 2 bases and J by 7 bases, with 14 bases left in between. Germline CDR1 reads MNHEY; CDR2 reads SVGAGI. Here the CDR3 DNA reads TGTGCCAGCAGTTACGGCGGGGCGGGGTGGACCCAGTACTTC. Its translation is CASSYGGAGWTQYF.

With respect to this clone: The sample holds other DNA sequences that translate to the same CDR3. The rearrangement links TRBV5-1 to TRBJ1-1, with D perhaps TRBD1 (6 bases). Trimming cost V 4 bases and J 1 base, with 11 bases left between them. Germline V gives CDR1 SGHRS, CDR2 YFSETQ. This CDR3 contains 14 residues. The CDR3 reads CASSVRGGNTEAFF. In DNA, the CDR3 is TGCGCCAGCAGCGTTCGAGGGGGGAACACTGAAGCTTTCTTT. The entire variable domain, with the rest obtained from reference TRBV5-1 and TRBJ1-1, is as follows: KAGVTQTPRYLIKTRGQQVTLSCSPISGHRSVSWYQQTPGQGLQFLFEYFSETQRNKGNFPGRFSGRQFSNSRSEMNVSTLELGDSALYLCASSVRGGNTEAFFGQGTRLTVV.

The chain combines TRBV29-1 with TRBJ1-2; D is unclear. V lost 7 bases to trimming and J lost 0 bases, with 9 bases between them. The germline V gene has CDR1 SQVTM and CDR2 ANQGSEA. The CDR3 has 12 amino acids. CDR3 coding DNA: TGCAGCGCCCTCGAGACTAACTATGGCTACACCTTC. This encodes CSALETNYGYTF.

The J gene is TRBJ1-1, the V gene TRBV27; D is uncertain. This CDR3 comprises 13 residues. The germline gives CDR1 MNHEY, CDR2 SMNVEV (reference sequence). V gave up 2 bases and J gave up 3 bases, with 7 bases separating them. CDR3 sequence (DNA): TGTGCCAGCAGTTTAACATCTCACACTGAAGCTTTCTTT. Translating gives CASSLTSHTEAFF.

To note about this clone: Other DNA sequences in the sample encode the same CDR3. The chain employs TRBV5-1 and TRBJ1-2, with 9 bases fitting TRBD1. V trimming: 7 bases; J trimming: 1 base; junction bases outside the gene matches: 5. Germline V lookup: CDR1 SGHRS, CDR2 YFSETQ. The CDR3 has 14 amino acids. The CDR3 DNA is TGCGCCAGCGGACACAGGGGGCTTAACTATGGCTACACCTTC. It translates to CASGHRGLNYGYTF.

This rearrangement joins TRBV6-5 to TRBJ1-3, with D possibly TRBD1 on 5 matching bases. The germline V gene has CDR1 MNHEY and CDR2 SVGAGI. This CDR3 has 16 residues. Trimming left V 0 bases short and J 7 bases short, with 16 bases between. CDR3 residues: CASSYSISGFINTIYF. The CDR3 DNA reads TGTGCCAGCAGTTACTCGATTTCAGGGTTCATCAACACCATATATTTT.

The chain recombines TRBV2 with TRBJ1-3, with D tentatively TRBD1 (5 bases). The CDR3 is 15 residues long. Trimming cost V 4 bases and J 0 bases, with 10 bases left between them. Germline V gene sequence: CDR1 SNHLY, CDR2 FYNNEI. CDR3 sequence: CASSGQILSGNTIYF. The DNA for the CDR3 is TGTGCCAGCAGTGGACAGATCCTCTCTGGAAACACCATATATTTT.

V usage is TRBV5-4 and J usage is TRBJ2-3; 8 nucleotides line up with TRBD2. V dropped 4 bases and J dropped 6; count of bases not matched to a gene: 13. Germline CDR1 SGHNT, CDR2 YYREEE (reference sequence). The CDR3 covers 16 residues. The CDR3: CASSQALAGGRDTQYF. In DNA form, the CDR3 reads TGTGCCAGCAGCCAGGCCTTGGCGGGGGGAAGGGATACGCAGTATTTT.

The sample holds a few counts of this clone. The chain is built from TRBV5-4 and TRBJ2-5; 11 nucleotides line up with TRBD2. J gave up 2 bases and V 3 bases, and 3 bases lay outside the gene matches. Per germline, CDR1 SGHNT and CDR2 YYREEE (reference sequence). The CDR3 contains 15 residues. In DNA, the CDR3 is TGTGCCAGCAGCTGGGGGACTAGCGGACAAGAGACCCAGTACTTC. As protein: CASSWGTSGQETQYF.

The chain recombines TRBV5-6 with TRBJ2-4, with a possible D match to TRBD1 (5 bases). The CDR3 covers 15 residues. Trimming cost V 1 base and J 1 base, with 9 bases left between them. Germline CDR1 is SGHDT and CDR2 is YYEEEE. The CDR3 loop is CASSLFQGAKNIQYF. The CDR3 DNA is TGTGCCAGCAGCTTGTTTCAGGGCGCCAAAAACATTCAGTACTTC.

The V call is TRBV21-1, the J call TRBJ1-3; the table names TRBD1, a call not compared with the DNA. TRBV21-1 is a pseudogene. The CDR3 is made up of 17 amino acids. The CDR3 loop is CASSTKDRLTPGNTIYF. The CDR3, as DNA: TGTGCCAGCAGCACCAAGGACAGGCTCACCCCTGGAAACACCATATATTTT.

As DNA, the CDR3 is TGTGCCAGCAGCTTACCCACTAGCGGATTCACAGATACGCAGTATTTT. It yields the protein CASSLPTSGFTDTQYF. The gene calls are TRBV13 and TRBJ2-3, with 8 positions matching TRBD2. V shed 2 bases and J 2 bases; nucleotides not matched to a gene: 6. Germline V gene data show CDR1 as PRHDT and CDR2 as FYEKMQ (reference sequence). The CDR3 totals 16 residues.